Following are 2 T cell receptor beta chains from one sample sequenced in a study of blood T cells in healthy people across ages. The second PCR ran about 7 to 12 cycles with a sample-barcoded 5' primer and J-beta primers. One entry per CDR3 protein, called by TCRdb with MiXCR from the 5' RACE reads. The table includes roughly 1.6 million distinct CDR3 sequences, roughly 32% detected once. Input material: blood. The receptors stem from a woman aged 25-40 years in good health.

Note on this clonotype: The junction shows a germline mismatch at one end, possibly a read error. The CDR3, as DNA: TGTGCCAGCTCACCACCGGGGAACGCTGAAGCTTTCTTT. Its protein is CASSPPGNAEAFF. V and J are TRBV18 and TRBJ1-1; no clear D. The V gene's germline CDR1 is KGHSH and CDR2 LQKENI. CDR3 length equals 13 residues.

The rearrangement joins TRBV7-2 to TRBJ1-3, with D maybe TRBD1 (6 bases). Germline V gives CDR1 SGHTA, CDR2 FQGNSA. This CDR3 comprises 17 residues. V was clipped by 4 bases and J by 0 bases, with 16 bases between them. The CDR3 loop reads CASSSSPTGISGNTIYF. CDR3 nucleotides: TGTGCCAGCAGCTCCTCCCCGACAGGAATCTCTGGAAACACCATATATTTT.